This T cell receptor beta chain is drawn from a study of T cell responses to AZD1222 COVID-19 vaccine. Study-level results: In all cases, repertoires were sampled only after the peak T cell response. Spike-specific TCR depth and breadth grew after two AZD1222 doses. Close to half of spike-specific TCRs reportedly recognize unmutated variant regions.

In its sample, this clone was seen once. What it binds is not known. The germline V gene has CDR1 MDHEN and CDR2 SYDVKM. Deletions cut 1 base from V and 8 bases from J, with 9 bases between. The CDR3 contains 14 residues. The data were produced by immunoSEQ multiplex PCR, yet TCRdb's version contains in-frame clones alone and is incomplete. The table has around 110,000 clones, 92% seen once. This chain uses TRBV28 with TRBJ1-6; D perhaps matches TRBD1 (6 bases). This TCR was sampled from an adult who received the AZD1222 COVID-19 vaccine. The starting material was peripheral blood, obtained 28 days after the second AZD1222 dose. The DNA for the CDR3 is TGTGCCAGCAGTTTATCAGGGGCCCATTCACCCCTCCACTTT. Encoded protein: CASSLSGAHSPLHF.